This T cell receptor (beta chain) originates from a study of memory CD4+ T cells and cytomegalovirus serostatus. The wider study: Healthy Belgian adult donors included under ten CMV-positive and fewer than 25 CMV-negative people. General observations from the study: Each of approximately 73 CMV-associated TCRbeta sequences occurred in one to five individuals.

Data came from immunoSEQ multiplex PCR; TCRdb stores just in-frame clones and leaves some out. Of approximately 60,000 clones in the sample, about 73% were seen once. Comment on this clone: What it binds is unknown.

Single viable CD3+CD4+CD8-CD45RO+ cells were sorted as the memory CD4+ T cells. Serum IgG to CMV pp150, pp28, p38 and p52 defined serostatus. CD4+ T cells were isolated by positive magnetic selection. The sequenced sample was memory CD4+ T cells from blood. The receptor comes from an adult in good health and CMV-seropositive.

This CDR3 is CASSLSGGRTNEKLFF. The DNA for the CDR3 is TGTGCCAGCAGCTTATCGGGGGGGCGTACTAATGAAAAACTGTTTTTT. The chain combines TRBV7-2 with TRBJ1-4; tentatively, D is TRBD1 (6 bases). The V end was cut by 2 bases, the J end by 2 bases, with 12 bases between. Germline CDR1 SGHTA, CDR2 FQGNSA. This CDR3 spans 16 amino acids.